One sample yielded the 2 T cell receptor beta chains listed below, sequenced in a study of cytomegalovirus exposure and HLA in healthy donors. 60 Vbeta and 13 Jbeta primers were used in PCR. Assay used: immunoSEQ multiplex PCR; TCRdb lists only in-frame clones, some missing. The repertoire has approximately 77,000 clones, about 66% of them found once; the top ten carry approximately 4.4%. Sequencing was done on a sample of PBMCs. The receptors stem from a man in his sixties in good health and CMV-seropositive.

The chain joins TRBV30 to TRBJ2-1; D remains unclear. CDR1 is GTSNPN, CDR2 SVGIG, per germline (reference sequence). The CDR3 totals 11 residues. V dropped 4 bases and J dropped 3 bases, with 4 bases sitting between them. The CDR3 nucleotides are TGTGCCTGGACAGACTACAATGAGCAGTTCTTC. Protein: CAWTDYNEQFF.

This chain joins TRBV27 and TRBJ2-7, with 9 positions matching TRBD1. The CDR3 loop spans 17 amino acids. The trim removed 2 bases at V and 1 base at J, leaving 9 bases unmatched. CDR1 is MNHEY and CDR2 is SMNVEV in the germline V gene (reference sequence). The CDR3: CASSLRRRDRESYEQYF. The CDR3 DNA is TGTGCCAGCAGTTTAAGGAGAAGGGACAGGGAATCCTACGAGCAGTACTTC.